This T cell receptor (beta chain) was captured in a study of tissue T cells after allogeneic stem cell transplantation. Here immunoSEQ multiplex PCR was the method, and the copy in TCRdb shows in-frame clones only, minus some. The data show roughly 20,000 clones, with roughly three quarters seen just once and approximately 0.42% held by the top ten. With regard to this clone: These gene names are mouse names. Read coverage stops 1 residue before the CDR3 terminus; the germline J gene supplies the remainder.

CDR1 is NNHDY, CDR2 SYVADS, per germline. The CDR3 covers 14 residues. V was trimmed by 2 bases and J by 2 bases, leaving 9 bases between them. The chain carries TRBV13-3 and TRBJ2-5; D not certain. The receptor was isolated from a female BALB/c mouse in good health. This strain has MHC haplotype H2-d. Input material: blood. The CDR3 reads CASSEGSLQDTQYF. The DNA read from the CDR3 is TGTGCCAGCAGTGAGGGCAGCCTCCAAGACACCCAGTAC.